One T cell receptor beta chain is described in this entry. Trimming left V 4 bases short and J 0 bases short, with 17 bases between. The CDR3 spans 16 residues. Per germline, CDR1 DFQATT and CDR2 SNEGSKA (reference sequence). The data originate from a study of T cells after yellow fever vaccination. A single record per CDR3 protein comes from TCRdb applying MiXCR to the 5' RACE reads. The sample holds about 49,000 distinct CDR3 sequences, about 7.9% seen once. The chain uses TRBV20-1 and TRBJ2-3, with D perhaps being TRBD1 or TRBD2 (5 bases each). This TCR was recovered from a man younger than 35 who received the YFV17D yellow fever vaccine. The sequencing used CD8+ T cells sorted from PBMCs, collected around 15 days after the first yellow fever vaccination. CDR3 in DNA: TGCAGTGCTACCGGGGCCGAGACTGGGAGCACAGATACGCAGTATTTT. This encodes CSATGAETGSTDTQYF.